The 16 T cell receptor beta chains given below trace back to one sample, sequenced in a study of tumor-infiltrating lymphocytes in primary liver carcinoma. The investigators made TCR beta cDNA from approximately 0.5 ug total RNA, using a constant-region primer. For TCR beta, libraries were produced by three nested multiplex PCR rounds using slightly modified ARM-PCR. A C-beta reverse primer and TRBV1-TRBV30 forward primers served in each of the first two PCR rounds, at approximately 10 cycles apiece. TCRdb recomputed calls from the multiplex PCR reads with MiXCR, one row per CDR3 protein. The sample has about 33,000 distinct CDR3 sequences, 76% seen once. Taking roughly 18-32 mg of unsorted bulk tissue, the authors co-extracted RNA and DNA. The sequencing sample was made of liver tumor tissue from sampling region 5. The subset here: tumor region T5, tumor centre. The receptors were sampled from a man aged 40-50 years with primary liver carcinoma and hepatitis B virus infection.

This chain connects TRBV4-2 to TRBJ2-7; TRBD2 aligns across 11 bases. V lost 6 bases to trimming and J lost 5 bases; unmatched junction nucleotides: 18. Germline V gene lookup returns CDR1 LGHNA and CDR2 YNFKEQ. This CDR3 has 18 amino acids. In DNA form, the CDR3 reads TGTGCCAGCAGTGTAAAACCGGGACTAGCGGTATGGCCACACGAGCAGTACTTC. Translated, it gives CASSVKPGLAVWPHEQYF.

This rearrangement joins TRBV11-2 to TRBJ2-1; 9 nucleotides line up with TRBD2. The germline V gene has CDR1 SGHAT and CDR2 FQNNGV. The ends lost 0 bases at V and 8 bases at J; junction bases unmatched: 8. The CDR3 consists of 16 residues. Here the CDR3 reads CASSLEALAGMDEQFF. For the CDR3, the DNA is TGTGCCAGCAGCTTAGAGGCCCTAGCGGGAATGGATGAGCAGTTCTTC.

This clonotype was recorded only once. The junction differs from germline at one of its ends, possibly a read error. The CDR3 sequence is CASSLLQGRTETFF. The CDR3 DNA reads as TGTGCCAGCAGCCTGTTACAGGGACGCACTGAAACTTTCTTT. The chain links TRBV5-6 to TRBJ1-1; possibly TRBD1 for D (6 bases). Germline CDR1 reads SGHDT; CDR2 reads YYEEEE. CDR3 size: 14 residues.

This chain uses TRBV4-2 with TRBJ1-4; TRBD1 agrees at 8 bases. J lost 10 bases, V lost 4 bases, and 17 bases had no gene match. CDR3 length: 17 amino acids. The germline CDR1 and CDR2 sequences are LGHNA and YNFKEQ. CDR3 sequence (DNA): TGTGCCAGCAGCCGAACACCTTCCGGACAGGGTACCGGAAAACTGTTTTTT. Translated: CASSRTPSGQGTGKLFF.

This clonotype turned up a few times. The junction and the germline gene differ at one end; a read error may be behind it. The rearrangement links TRBV10-3 to TRBJ2-7, with TRBD1 identical over 7 bases. CDR3 length: 16 amino acids. Germline loops: CDR1 ENHRY, CDR2 SYGVKD. CDR3 bases: TGTGCCATCAGTGAAACCAGACAGGGTTTTCAAAACGAGCAGTATTTC. Its protein is CAISETRQGFQNEQYF.

The genes are TRBV29-1 and TRBJ2-2; D gene unclear. The V gene's germline CDR1 is SQVTM and CDR2 ANQGSEA. CDR3 length equals 13 residues. V was pared by 1 base and J by 9 bases, with 12 bases between. In nucleotides, the CDR3 is TGCAGCGTTGAAGGACTGGGGTCCTGGGAGCTGTTTTTT. Translation: CSVEGLGSWELFF.

Points on this clonotype: One base away lies a much larger clone, so this may be a sequencing read error. The chain combines TRBV7-9 with TRBJ1-4, with 8 bases fitting TRBD1. Germline-derived CDR1 and CDR2 are SEHNR and FQNEAQ (reference sequence). CDR3 length: 15 amino acids. The CDR3 reads CTSSYRQGSNEKLFF. The DNA of the CDR3 is TGTACCAGCAGCTACCGACAGGGGTCTAATGAAAAACTGTTTTTT.

This clonotype was detected only a few times. The V gene is TRBV15, the J gene TRBJ2-1, with TRBD2 matching 12 bases. This CDR3 spans 16 amino acids. V lost 0 bases, J lost 6 bases, and 3 bases stayed unmatched. The V gene's germline CDR1 is LNHNV and CDR2 YYDKDF (reference sequence). DNA for the CDR3: TGTGCCACCAGCAGAGACCGGACTAGCGGGGTCAATGAGCAGTTCTTC. Protein product: CATSRDRTSGVNEQFF.

This clonotype was counted once. At one of its ends the junction is not consistent with the germline gene, which may arise from a read error. The chain carries TRBV11-2 and TRBJ1-1; the match to TRBD1 covers 7 bases. In germline, CDR1 is SGHAT, CDR2 FQNNGV. The CDR3 runs to 14 residues. The CDR3, as DNA: TGTGTCAACAGCTTTTTACAGGGGAACATTGAAGCTTTCTTT. Amino acid sequence: CVNSFLQGNIEAFF.

As concerns this clonotype: No conserved phenylalanine or tryptophan is present at the end of the CDR3, so a read error is the likely explanation. The chain combines TRBV4-3 with TRBJ2-7; a weak D match, TRBD2 (6 bases). The CDR3 is made up of 15 amino acids. The germline V gene has CDR1 LGHNA and CDR2 YSLEER. The DNA of the CDR3 is TGCGCCAGCGGCCAAGATCGGGAGACACCCTACGAGCAGTACTTA. Translated, it gives CASGQDRETPYEQYL.

With respect to this clonotype: A read error may account for a junction end that differs from germline. V is TRBV6-5 and J is TRBJ2-7; D is possibly TRBD1 (6 bases). The CDR3 covers 15 residues. Germline V gene lookup returns CDR1 MNHEY and CDR2 SVGAGI. In nucleotides, the CDR3 is TGTGCCAGCAGTTATTCGACCCAGGGGTACTACAAGCAGTACTTC. This gives the protein CASSYSTQGYYKQYF.

As for this clonotype: An end of the junction does not agree with germline; a read error may underlie this. The chain uses TRBV7-9 and TRBJ2-1; 10 positions agree with TRBD2. The CDR3 is 18 residues long. The germline CDR1 and CDR2 sequences are SEHNR and FQNEAQ (reference sequence). The CDR3 DNA reads as TGTACCAGCAGCTTACGTCTAGCGGGAGAGGTAGAAGGCAATGAGCGGTTCTTC. Amino acids: CTSSLRLAGEVEGNERFF.

As concerns this clonotype: The junction departs from the called germline gene at one end, perhaps through a read error. The chain links TRBV4-1 to TRBJ2-7, with a possible D match to TRBD1 (6 bases). The CDR3 covers 15 residues. In germline, CDR1 is MGHRA, CDR2 YSYEKL. CDR3 sequence reads: CASSQEPFRGHEQSF. DNA of the CDR3: TGCGCCAGCAGCCAAGAGCCCTTCCGGGGACACGAGCAGTCTTTC.

By sample fraction, this clonotype is medium-sized. J is TRBJ2-3 and V is TRBV4-2, with a tentative D call TRBD2 (6 bases). CDR1 is LGHNA, CDR2 YNFKEQ, per germline. Trimming took 0 bases from V and 4 from J, leaving 11 bases between them. This CDR3 is built from 15 residues. Here the CDR3 reads CASSQEVRRADTQYF. The CDR3 DNA reads as TGTGCCAGCAGCCAAGAAGTTAGGAGGGCAGATACGCAGTATTTT.

About this clonotype itself: At one of its ends the junction is not consistent with the germline gene, which may arise from a read error. The chain combines TRBV6-2 or TRBV6-3 with TRBJ1-5, with D maybe TRBD1 (5 bases). CDR1 and CDR2 from the germline V gene are MNHEY and SVGEGT. CDR3 length: 15 amino acids. CDR3 residues: CASSLDIYSNQPHHF. The DNA of the CDR3 is TGTGCCAGCAGTTTGGACATTTATAGCAATCAACCCCATCATTTT.

This clonotype was seen more than once but under ten times. The chain employs TRBV7-3 and TRBJ2-1; D gene unclear. V lost 3 bases and J 7 bases, leaving 10 bases between the germline ends. This CDR3 is built from 13 residues. Germline V CDR1 and CDR2: SGHTA, FQGTGA. The CDR3 DNA follows: TGTGCCAGCAGCTTCGGCCTCTATAATGAGCAGTTCTTC. It translates to CASSFGLYNEQFF. The variable domain in full, completed from reference TRBV7-3 and TRBJ2-1, reads GAGVSQTPSNKVTEKGKYVELRCDPISGHTALYWYRQSLGQGPEFLIYFQGTGAADDSGLPNDRFFAVRPEGSVSTLKIQRTERGDSAVYLCASSFGLYNEQFFGPGTRLTVL.